The clone carrying this TCR beta chain was counted once. No antigen is known for it. Deletions cut 5 bases from V and 9 bases from J, with 20 bases between. Germline assignment: CDR1 SSHAT and CDR2 FNYEAQ (reference sequence). The length of the CDR3 is 15 residues. The data originate from a study of Ad26.COV2.S vaccination and SARS-CoV-2 variants. General observations from the study: Similar non-spike TCR breadth was observed in recipients of vaccine and of placebo.

The assay was immunoSEQ multiplex PCR, and TCRdb's table has in-frame clones only and misses some. The data contain roughly 400,000 clones, 89% of them seen just once; the ten biggest clones take up around 1.8%. Regarding treatment: around 19 received Ad26.COV2.S at low or high dose, single or two shots; five or six received placebo; per-sample allocation not given. The study sampled participants on day 63 after the first vaccine or placebo injection. This adult donor, from Boston, was 18-55 years old. Sequenced material: peripheral blood, taken in a trial of Ad26.COV2.S vaccine versus placebo. This receptor was identified in a person aged 18-60 years who received the Ad26.COV2.S COVID-19 vaccine or a placebo. The gene calls are TRBV7-7 and TRBJ2-1; D could derive from TRBD1 or TRBD2 (5 bases each). CDR3 in DNA: TGTGCCAGCAGCCCCCAACCGGGGCCCCAATTTGAGCAGTTCTTC. Translated: CASSPQPGPQFEQFF.